These 19 T cell receptor beta chains share one sample of origin, sequenced in a study of T-cell reconstitution after alpha-beta-depleted transplantation in children. A TCRbeta library incorporating unique molecular identifiers was prepared. TCRdb reanalysed the PCR reads using MiXCR and keeps one entry per CDR3 protein. The repertoire has around 300,000 distinct CDR3 sequences, around a tenth of them found once; the top ten carry roughly a quarter. The source was peripheral blood, collected 180 days after TCRalphabeta/CD19-depleted stem cell transplant. The receptor set was obtained from a male patient aged 2 to 10 who had a stem cell transplant for chronic granulomatous disease, so the T cells may come from the graft donor.

This clonotype was recorded at least ten times. The chain combines TRBV10-3 with TRBJ1-2; 8 bases agree with TRBD1. There are 13 residues in the CDR3. Trimming cost V 5 bases and J 3 bases; bases outside gene matches: 2. Germline loops: CDR1 ENHRY, CDR2 SYGVKD. The CDR3 loop reads CAISLGQDYGYTF. The DNA for the CDR3 is TGTGCCATCAGTTTGGGACAGGACTATGGCTACACCTTC.

This clonotype was counted between two and nine times. J is TRBJ2-3 and V is TRBV28, with 10 positions matching TRBD2. The germline V gene encodes CDR1 MDHEN and CDR2 SYDVKM. The CDR3 runs to 16 residues. With V trimmed by 5 bases and J by 0 bases, 5 bases remained unmatched. The CDR3, as DNA: TGTGCCAGCAGTCCCGGACTAGCGGTTAGCACAGATACGCAGTATTTT. This sequence encodes CASSPGLAVSTDTQYF.

This clonotype came up many times. The chain carries TRBV10-3 and TRBJ2-5; no clear D gene. This CDR3 has 13 residues. CDR1 and CDR2 from the germline V gene are ENHRY and SYGVKD. The ends were cut back, 3 bases at V and 5 bases at J, with 10 bases in the middle. CDR3 bases: TGTGCCATCAGTGATACAGTCCAGGAGACCCAGTACTTC. As protein: CAISDTVQETQYF.

This clonotype was recorded at least ten times. This chain links TRBV4-3 with TRBJ2-7, with D possibly called TRBD1 or TRBD2 (5 bases each). Germline CDR1 is LGHNA and CDR2 is YSLEER. CDR3 length: 14 residues. V shed 0 bases and J shed 4 bases, with 10 bases lying between them. CDR3 amino acids: CASSQEHRRYEQYF. The CDR3 DNA follows: TGCGCCAGCAGCCAAGAACACAGGAGGTACGAGCAGTACTTC.

The sample holds many counts of this clonotype. The rearrangement links TRBV27 to TRBJ2-7; the D is unclear. Trimming stripped 0 bases from V and 5 bases from J, with 14 bases between. This CDR3 is 15 amino acids long. Germline-derived CDR1 and CDR2 are MNHEY and SMNVEV (reference sequence). CDR3 region: CASSLSRRSVHEQYF. In DNA, the CDR3 is TGTGCCAGCAGTTTATCTCGCAGGTCGGTTCACGAGCAGTACTTC.

This clonotype was observed at least ten times. The rearrangement uses TRBV7-2 and TRBJ2-1; 14 bases match TRBD2. The CDR3 extends over 14 amino acids. Germline CDR1 and CDR2: SGHTA and FQGNSA. Unmatched junction bases numbered 3, after V lost 5 bases and J lost 9 bases. The CDR3 DNA is TGTGCCAGCAGCAAGGGACTAGCGGGAGTTGAGCAGTTCTTC. Protein: CASSKGLAGVEQFF. Filled out from reference TRBV7-2 and TRBJ2-1, the complete variable domain reads GAGVSQSPSNKVTEKGKDVELRCDPISGHTALYWYRQSLGQGLEFLIYFQGNSAPDKSGLPSDRFSAERTGGSVSTLTIQRTQQEDSAVYLCASSKGLAGVEQFFGPGTRLTVL.

This clonotype rates as medium-sized. The V and J genes are TRBV29-1 and TRBJ2-1, with 7 bases identical to TRBD1. Losses at the gene ends were 6 bases for V and 4 bases for J; bases not matched to a gene: 9. The CDR3 has 14 residues. Germline lookup yields CDR1 SQVTM and CDR2 ANQGSEA. In nucleotides, the CDR3 is TGCAGCGTGACAACAGGGGTCTTATACAATGAGCAGTTCTTC. Translating gives CSVTTGVLYNEQFF.

This clonotype was detected ten times or more. The chain links TRBV6-1 to TRBJ2-7; 7 nucleotides match TRBD1. V gave up 6 bases and J gave up 0 bases; unmatched junction bases: 5. Germline V gives CDR1 MNHNS, CDR2 SASEGT. The CDR3 spans 14 residues. The CDR3: CASSMTGSSYEQYF. For the CDR3, the DNA is TGTGCCAGCAGCATGACAGGGAGCTCCTACGAGCAGTACTTC.

At least ten counts were recorded for this clonotype. The chain has TRBV27 and TRBJ2-3; perhaps TRBD1 as D (6 bases). Germline V gene sequence: CDR1 MNHEY, CDR2 SMNVEV (reference sequence). V shed 6 bases and J shed 1 base, with 14 bases lying between them. The CDR3 is 15 residues long. The CDR3 loop is CASSDTGLRTDTQYF. CDR3 DNA sequence: TGTGCCAGCAGCGATACAGGGCTCCGCACAGATACGCAGTATTTT.

This clonotype was observed a handful of times. The V call is TRBV28, the J call TRBJ2-5; perhaps TRBD1 as D (6 bases). Germline V gene data show CDR1 as MDHEN and CDR2 as SYDVKM. The CDR3 covers 15 residues. Trimming took 7 bases from V and 4 from J, leaving 19 bases between them. CDR3 residues: CASNSRYRAGETQYF. DNA of the CDR3: TGTGCCAGCAACTCCCGTTACAGGGCTGGAGAGACCCAGTACTTC.

The sample holds a few counts of this clonotype. The genes are TRBV7-9 and TRBJ1-3; D is unclear. The CDR3 contains 13 residues. CDR1 is SEHNR and CDR2 is FQNEAQ in the germline V gene (reference sequence). The V and J ends lost 11 bases and 0 bases respectively, with 11 bases between them. Here the CDR3 DNA reads TGTGCCGGAAGGAGAGCCTCTGGAAACACCATATATTTT. This sequence encodes CAGRRASGNTIYF.

This clonotype came up many times. The chain uses TRBV5-1 and TRBJ2-1, with 7 bases fitting TRBD2. The V gene end was trimmed by 5 bases and the J gene end by 6 bases; junction bases not matched to a gene: 8. Germline lookup yields CDR1 SGHRS and CDR2 YFSETQ. There are 14 residues in the CDR3. Written as DNA, the CDR3 is TGCGCCAGCAGAGGCGGGAGTTGGCCCAATGAGCAGTTCTTC. This codes for CASRGGSWPNEQFF.

The table lists this clonotype with many counts. The V gene is TRBV11-3, the J gene TRBJ2-2; possibly TRBD2 for D (6 bases). The ends were cut back, 2 bases at V and 2 bases at J, with 15 bases in the middle. The CDR3 loop spans 17 amino acids. The germline V gene encodes CDR1 SGHNT and CDR2 YENEEA. CDR3 sequence reads: CASSLTRGGTNTGELFF. As DNA, the CDR3 is TGTGCCAGCAGCTTAACACGGGGCGGGACCAACACCGGGGAGCTGTTTTTT. The full variable domain, with the rest looked up from reference TRBV11-3 and TRBJ2-2, is EAGVVQSPRYKIIEKKQPVAFWCNPISGHNTLYWYLQNLGQGPELLIRYENEEAVDDSQLPKDRFSAERLKGVDSTLKIQPAELGDSAVYLCASSLTRGGTNTGELFFGEGSRLTVL.

This clonotype was observed a few times. The V gene is TRBV12-3 or TRBV12-4, the J gene TRBJ1-5; D is perhaps TRBD1 (5 bases). The ends were cut back, 8 bases at V and 0 bases at J, with 14 bases in the middle. CDR3 length: 15 amino acids. CDR3: CASGDSKYSNQPQHF. The CDR3 DNA is TGTGCCAGCGGAGACAGTAAATATAGCAATCAGCCCCAGCATTTT.

This clonotype was picked up many times. The chain carries TRBV28 and TRBJ2-7, with 11 bases lining up with TRBD2. Per the germline V gene, CDR1 is MDHEN and CDR2 is SYDVKM. The CDR3 length is 18 residues. J gave up 4 bases and V 6 bases, and 17 bases lay outside the gene matches. DNA of the CDR3: TGTGCCAGCAGCGCCGGAAATAGCGGGAGGGCAGACGGGTACGAGCAGTACTTC. Residues: CASSAGNSGRADGYEQYF. Full variable domain (rest looked up from reference TRBV28 and TRBJ2-7): DVKVTQSSRYLVKRTGEKVFLECVQDMDHENMFWYRQDPGLGLRLIYFSYDVKMKEKGDIPEGYSVSREKKERFSLILESASTNQTSMYLCASSAGNSGRADGYEQYFGPGTRLTVT.

This clonotype has ten or more counts. Here the CDR3 reads CASSSPDYGELFF. CDR3 nucleotides: TGTGCCAGCAGCTCCCCAGACTACGGGGAGCTGTTTTTT. The chain is built from TRBV7-2 and TRBJ2-2; weak D call: TRBD2 (5 bases). V was trimmed by 4 bases and J by 7 bases, leaving 10 bases between them. Looked up from germline, CDR1 is SGHTA and CDR2 is FQGNSA. This CDR3 comprises 13 residues. Full variable domain (remainder filled in from reference TRBV7-2 and TRBJ2-2): GAGVSQSPSNKVTEKGKDVELRCDPISGHTALYWYRQSLGQGLEFLIYFQGNSAPDKSGLPSDRFSAERTGGSVSTLTIQRTQQEDSAVYLCASSSPDYGELFFGEGSRLTVL.

This clonotype was found many times. The chain is built from TRBV10-3 and TRBJ2-1; no definite D call. CDR1 and CDR2 from the germline V gene are ENHRY and SYGVKD. The CDR3 is 14 residues long. V gave up 4 bases and J gave up 5 bases, with 12 bases separating them. CDR3 bases: TGTGCCATCAGTGTGGCTACCCCGCACAATGAGCAGTTCTTC. This gives the protein CAISVATPHNEQFF.

Ten or more counts support this clonotype. The CDR3 coding sequence is TGTGCCAGCAGCTTGAACCGGGACAGGGTCTTCACCGGGGAGCTGTTTTTT. Amino acid sequence: CASSLNRDRVFTGELFF. This chain connects TRBV5-6 to TRBJ2-2; 9 nucleotides agree with TRBD1. This CDR3 spans 17 amino acids. The ends lost 1 base at V and 4 bases at J; junction bases unmatched: 8. Germline values: CDR1 SGHDT, CDR2 YYEEEE.

This clonotype was recorded many times. The V call is TRBV18, the J call TRBJ2-3, with no clear D. The CDR3 runs to 13 residues. The germline V gene encodes CDR1 KGHSH and CDR2 LQKENI. Trimming left V 8 bases short and J 0 bases short, with 9 bases between. The DNA of the CDR3 is TGTGCCAGCAGCCCACAGAGCACAGATACGCAGTATTTT. It is translated as CASSPQSTDTQYF.